The TCR beta chain described here comes from a study of T cells in Graves' hyperthyroidism and ophthalmopathy. Study-wide background: Peripheral blood was secured at the point of initial diagnosis, before any treatment. Study observations and caveats: Classification by a 13 V-J model distinguished ophthalmopathy from stable hyperthyroidism.

A Clinical Activity Score of at least 3, a NOSPECS grade of at least 4 and a duration under 3 months were recorded in the ophthalmopathy patients. Diagnostic decisions used clinical symptoms, serum thyroxine and TRAb, thyroid ultrasound and orbital computed tomography. RNA transcripts provided the source from which TCR beta CDR3 regions were amplified. The study used the HTBI primer set for a first-round RT-PCR of the TCR CDR3. Each CDR3 protein is one row after TCRdb ran MiXCR on the multiplex PCR reads. Of 300,000 to 450,000 distinct CDR3 sequences in the sample, over 15% are singletons; the top ten hold roughly a sixth. This clonotype was found many times. Its specificity is unknown. The J segment lost 2 bases and the V segment lost 3 bases, leaving 6 bases of the junction unmatched. CDR1 is SGHAT, CDR2 FQNNGV, per germline. This CDR3 spans 15 amino acids.

This TCR was recovered from a woman in her 40s with Graves' ophthalmopathy. The chain employs TRBV11-2 and TRBJ2-7; TRBD1 matches 8 bases. The sequencing sample was made of blood. The CDR3 protein is CASSFQGATTYEQYF. In DNA form, the CDR3 reads TGTGCCAGCAGCTTCCAGGGGGCCACTACCTACGAGCAGTACTTC.